Listed below are T cell receptor beta chains from one sample, sequenced in a study of beta chain features in type 1 diabetes. Measured with immunoSEQ multiplex PCR; TCRdb has only the in-frame clones, and not every one. In the table there are 40,000 or so clones, approximately 68% of which are singletons. The specimen sequenced was Tregs from blood. The origin of the receptors is a young woman with type 1 diabetes. CDR3s include the opening cysteine and the closing phenylalanine or tryptophan. D genes are given only for firm matches. Some rows mark clone size as missing; the rest say once, few, many or name a class of expanded clone.

d_call j_call v_call clone_size cdr3_aa cdr3_nt
- TRBJ1-2 TRBV18 - CASSPQGPGYTF TGTGCCAGCTCACCACAGGGGCCTGGCTACACCTTC
- TRBJ2-5 TRBV6-5 - CASSLVPTGGEQYF TGTGCCAGCAGTTTAGTCCCGACCGGGGGTGAGCAGTACTTC
- TRBJ2-3 TRBV11-2 - CASSLGQDPDTQYF TGTGCCAGCAGCTTAGGACAGGATCCAGATACGCAGTATTTT
- TRBJ2-3 TRBV7-2 - CAKTISHTDTQYF TGTGCCAAGACAATTTCACACACAGATACGCAGTATTTT
TRBD1 TRBJ1-3 TRBV6-6 - CASSYLGTGVGNTIYF TGTGCCAGCAGTTACCTTGGGACAGGGGTGGGAAACACCATATATTTT
TRBD2 TRBJ2-2 TRBV29-1 - CSAWTGLRLAGVPGELFF TGCAGCGCGTGGACAGGGTTGAGACTAGCGGGAGTACCCGGGGAGCTGTTTTTT
TRBD2 TRBJ2-7 TRBV4-1 - CTSSHDTGTSGRIRSEQYF TGCACCAGCAGCCACGATACGGGGACTAGCGGGAGGATACGGTCCGAGCAGTACTTC
TRBD2 TRBJ2-7 TRBV18 - CASQTSGAAYEQYF TGTGCCAGCCAAACTAGCGGCGCCGCCTACGAGCAGTACTTC
- TRBJ2-7 TRBV19 - CASSIGAGVYEQYF TGTGCCAGTAGTATAGGCGCAGGGGTCTACGAGCAGTACTTC
TRBD1 TRBJ2-3 TRBV29-1 few CSARTGVLGTQYF TGCAGCGCTCGAACAGGGGTATTGGGTACGCAGTATTTT
- TRBJ1-2 TRBV13 - CASSLDSYGYTF TGTGCCAGCAGCCTAGACAGTTATGGCTACACCTTC
TRBD2 TRBJ2-7 TRBV5-1 - CASSWRGGSYEQYF TGCGCCAGCAGCTGGCGCGGGGGCTCCTACGAGCAGTACTTC
TRBD2 TRBJ2-5 TRBV28 - CASKVAGVAQYF TGTGCCAGCAAGGTAGCGGGAGTGGCCCAGTACTTC
TRBD2 TRBJ2-7 TRBV18 few CASSPPVAGGVEQYF TGTGCCAGCTCACCCCCTGTAGCGGGAGGGGTCGAGCAGTACTTC
TRBD2 TRBJ2-3 TRBV5-1 - CASSPGLAGGTDTQYF TGCGCCAGCAGCCCTGGACTAGCGGGGGGCACAGATACGCAGTATTTT
- TRBJ1-3 TRBV5-1 - CASSWAQGNTIYF TGCGCCAGCAGCTGGGCTCAGGGAAACACCATATATTTT
- TRBJ1-1 TRBV27 - CASSLSSRPEAFF TGTGCCAGCAGTTTATCCTCGCGCCCTGAAGCTTTCTTT
- TRBJ2-1 TRBV7-9 - CASSLARGPLTNEQFF TGTGCCAGCAGCTTAGCGCGGGGGCCCCTAACCAATGAGCAGTTCTTC
TRBD2 TRBJ2-7 TRBV7-8 once CASSFSGGVGDQYF TGTGCCAGCAGCTTTAGCGGGGGGGTGGGAGATCAGTACTTC
TRBD2 TRBJ2-7 TRBV5-1 - CASRYAFGREFYEQYF TGCGCCAGCAGGTACGCTTTCGGGCGGGAGTTCTACGAGCAGTACTTC
- TRBJ2-1 TRBV7-9 - CASSLDTSYNEQFF TGTGCCAGCAGCTTGGACACCTCCTACAATGAGCAGTTCTTC
- TRBJ2-2 TRBV7-6 - CASSFVQNTGELFF TGTGCCAGCAGCTTTGTACAAAACACCGGGGAGCTGTTTTTT
TRBD2 TRBJ2-2 TRBV11-2 - CASSPRSGGGPGGELFF TGTGCCAGCAGCCCCCGTTCCGGGGGGGGCCCGGGCGGGGAGCTGTTTTTT
- TRBJ2-2 TRBV7-9 few CASSMGLYTGELFF TGTGCCAGCAGTATGGGACTGTACACCGGGGAGCTGTTTTTT
- TRBJ2-1 TRBV7-9 few CASSPWGEWQFF TGTGCCAGCAGCCCCTGGGGGGAGTGGCAGTTCTTC
- TRBJ2-2 TRBV7-9 - CASSSDRRFTGELFF TGTGCCAGCAGCTCGGACAGAAGATTCACCGGGGAGCTGTTTTTT
TRBD1 TRBJ2-5 TRBV19 - CASSRQGWARETQYF TGTGCCAGTAGTAGACAGGGGTGGGCCCGAGAGACCCAGTACTTC
TRBD1 TRBJ1-2 TRBV9 - CASSGGQDYGYTF TGTGCCAGCAGCGGCGGACAGGACTATGGCTACACCTTC
- TRBJ2-7 TRBV7-9 - CASSLDSAGQYF TGTGCCAGCAGCTTAGATTCAGCGGGGCAGTACTTC
- TRBJ1-5 TRBV7-8 - CASSLGGRSYQPQHF TGTGCCAGCAGCTTAGGTGGGAGATCCTATCAGCCCCAGCATTTT
TRBD2 TRBJ2-1 TRBV5-1 - CASSLVGGSYNEQFF TGCGCCAGCAGCTTGGTGGGCGGGAGCTACAATGAGCAGTTCTTC
- TRBJ1-1 TRBV6-6 few CASSLVLTEAFF TGTGCCAGCAGTCTCGTATTAACTGAAGCTTTCTTT
TRBD1 TRBJ2-6 TRBV5-4 - CASRGTVGSGANVLTF TGTGCCAGCAGGGGGACAGTGGGCTCTGGGGCCAACGTCCTGACTTTC
- TRBJ1-5 TRBV6-5 - CASRRGRADQPQHF TGTGCCAGCAGGAGAGGCAGGGCCGATCAGCCCCAGCATTTT
- TRBJ2-7 TRBV4-3 - CASSPGTFVLYEQYF TGCGCCAGCAGCCCGGGGACATTTGTTCTCTACGAGCAGTACTTC
TRBD2 TRBJ2-1 TRBV4-3 - CASSQSDLGLAGVREQFF TGCGCCAGCAGCCAATCGGACCTGGGACTAGCGGGAGTTAGGGAGCAGTTCTTC
- TRBJ2-1 TRBV7-3 - CASSQIGARSNEQFF TGTGCCAGCAGCCAAATTGGGGCTCGCAGCAATGAGCAGTTCTTC
- TRBJ2-5 TRBV7-2 few CASSLYRAVETQYF TGTGCCAGCAGCTTGTACAGGGCTGTGGAGACCCAGTACTTC
- TRBJ1-2 TRBV5-1 once CASSSSGSNYGYTF TGCGCCAGCAGCTCCAGCGGATCGAACTATGGCTACACCTTC
- TRBJ2-7 TRBV5-1 - CASSFVGAGSCEQYF TGCGCCAGCAGCTTCGTGGGGGCGGGCTCCTGCGAGCAGTACTTC
- TRBJ1-3 TRBV5-1 - CASSLLQGNSGNTIYF TGCGCCAGCAGCCTACTCCAGGGGAACTCTGGAAACACCATATATTTT
TRBD1 TRBJ2-1 TRBV18 - CASSPPRTGGFYNEQFF TGTGCCAGCTCACCACCCCGGACAGGGGGATTCTACAATGAGCAGTTCTTC
TRBD1 TRBJ2-5 TRBV7-2 - CASSPPGQGAGETQYF TGTGCCAGCAGCCCACCGGGACAGGGGGCGGGGGAGACCCAGTACTTC
TRBD2 TRBJ2-1 TRBV30 - CAWLGRTSGRGFNNEQFF TGTGCCTGGCTGGGGCGGACTAGCGGGAGGGGCTTTAACAATGAGCAGTTCTTC
TRBD1 TRBJ1-1 TRBV29-1 - CSVAQGAVRNTEAFF TGCAGCGTTGCACAGGGGGCTGTCCGGAACACTGAAGCTTTCTTT
TRBD2 TRBJ2-7 TRBV5-1 - CASSLSAGGSYEQYF TGCGCCAGCAGCTTGAGTGCGGGGGGCTCCTACGAGCAGTACTTC
- TRBJ1-2 TRBV2 - CASRAFDLRRGGYTF TGTGCCAGCAGAGCATTCGACCTGAGGAGGGGAGGCTACACCTTC
- TRBJ1-5 TRBV4-1 - CASSQETVSNQPQHF TGCGCCAGCAGCCAAGAAACGGTTAGCAATCAGCCCCAGCATTTT
- TRBJ1-4 TRBV2 - CASSGQRNEKLFF TGTGCCAGCAGTGGACAGCGTAATGAAAAACTGTTTTTT
- TRBJ2-3 TRBV7-2 - CASTRRGRDTQYF TGTGCCAGCACCCGACGGGGTCGGGATACGCAGTATTTT
- TRBJ2-1 TRBV29-1 - CSVESGGPGYNEQFF TGCAGCGTTGAATCGGGGGGCCCTGGGTACAATGAGCAGTTCTTC
TRBD1 TRBJ2-1 TRBV10-3 - CAIRGDSSYNEQFF TGTGCCATCAGAGGGGACAGCTCCTACAATGAGCAGTTCTTC
- TRBJ2-1 TRBV29-1 - CSVGSRFGREQFF TGCAGCGTTGGGTCCCGGTTTGGGAGGGAGCAGTTCTTC
TRBD2 TRBJ2-3 TRBV7-9 - CASSFRIAGGGTDTQYF TGTGCCAGCAGCTTCAGGATAGCGGGGGGCGGCACAGATACGCAGTATTTT
- TRBJ1-4 TRBV4-3 - CASSLTAGSGEKLFF TGCGCCAGCAGCCTAACGGCAGGGTCGGGCGAAAAACTGTTTTTT
- TRBJ2-4 TRBV18 - CASSPGENIQYF TGTGCCAGCTCACCCGGGGAAAACATTCAGTACTTC
- TRBJ2-7 TRBV7-9 - CASSLVSGEQYF TGTGCCAGCAGCTTAGTATCAGGGGAGCAGTACTTC
TRBD1 TRBJ2-4 TRBV30 few CAWKSRQGNIQYF TGTGCCTGGAAAAGCCGACAGGGGAACATTCAGTACTTC
- TRBJ2-7 TRBV5-4 - CASSLRGISYEQYF TGTGCCAGCAGCTTGCGCGGGATCTCCTACGAGCAGTACTTC